Listed below are T cell receptor beta chains from one sample, sequenced in a study of blood T cell repertoires in COVID-19. The assay was immunoSEQ multiplex PCR, and TCRdb's table has in-frame clones only and misses some. The sample gives some 250,000 clones, roughly 79% of which show up once; about 2.9% is in the top ten. Sample: peripheral blood. The receptors come from a woman aged 55-69 years with active or convalescent COVID-19. Each CDR3 is given with its conserved first and last residue. The D gene is left open where the match is weak. Size is omitted from some rows. Given values are once, few, many or a class for expanded clones.

cdr3_aa cdr3_nt v_call d_call clone_size j_call
CASSQGGGQTQYF TGTGCCAGCTCACAAGGTGGTGGGCAGACCCAGTACTTC TRBV18 . . TRBJ2-5
CASSFPGQVHEQYF TGTGCCAGCAGTTTTCCGGGACAGGTCCACGAGCAGTACTTC TRBV6-5 TRBD1 . TRBJ2-7
CASQGQINEKLFF TGTGCCAGCCAGGGACAGATTAATGAAAAACTGTTTTTT TRBV18 TRBD1 . TRBJ1-4
CASSINRGGQPQHF TGTGCCAGCAGCATTAACAGGGGTGGCCAGCCCCAGCATTTT TRBV5-6 TRBD1 few TRBJ1-5
CASPPPRMDRFLYNEQFF TGCGCCAGCCCCCCCCCGCGGATGGACAGGTTTCTCTACAATGAGCAGTTCTTC TRBV10-1 TRBD1 . TRBJ2-1
CASSLIAGGLTDTQYF TGTGCCAGCAGCTTAATAGCGGGGGGGCTAACAGATACGCAGTATTTT TRBV7-3 TRBD2 . TRBJ2-3
CASSQDTGLRTDTQYF TGTGCCAGCAGCCAAGATACGGGACTAAGGACAGATACGCAGTATTTT TRBV4-2 TRBD2 . TRBJ2-3
CASSLGQVGAFF TGTGCCAGCAGCTTAGGACAGGTTGGGGCTTTCTTT TRBV7-2 . . TRBJ1-1
CASSGLAGAYEQYF TGTGCCAGCTCCGGACTAGCGGGGGCCTACGAGCAGTACTTC TRBV2 TRBD2 . TRBJ2-7
CASSQGEGYGYTF TGTGCCAGCAGTCAGGGGGAAGGCTATGGCTACACCTTC TRBV12-3/TRBV12-4 TRBD1 few TRBJ1-2
CASSRSSGQVLYNEQFF TGCGCCAGCAGCCGGTCATCGGGACAGGTCTTATACAATGAGCAGTTCTTC TRBV4-3 TRBD1 . TRBJ2-1
CSVEPTGGDYGYTF TGCAGCGTTGAGCCGACAGGGGGGGACTATGGCTACACCTTC TRBV29-1 TRBD1 . TRBJ1-2
CASSKGAGTDTQYF TGTGCCAGCAGCAAGGGGGCGGGCACAGATACGCAGTATTTT TRBV9 TRBD1 . TRBJ2-3
CAISDTGSGANVLTF TGTGCCATCAGTGATACAGGGTCGGGGGCCAACGTCCTGACTTTC TRBV10-3 . . TRBJ2-6
CASSLLAGGSGNTIYF TGTGCCAGCAGCTTGTTGGCGGGGGGCTCTGGAAACACCATATATTTT TRBV5-6 . . TRBJ1-3
CASSSGTWAGGNEQFF TGTGCCAGCAGCTCCGGGACTTGGGCCGGAGGAAATGAGCAGTTCTTC TRBV11-2 . few TRBJ2-1
CASSQDSWLNTEAFF TGTGCCAGCAGCCAAGACAGTTGGTTGAACACTGAAGCTTTCTTT TRBV14 . . TRBJ1-1
CASSRGGHSNQPQHF TGTGCCAGCAGCAGAGGGGGACATAGCAATCAGCCCCAGCATTTT TRBV11-2 . . TRBJ1-5
CASSLGVGAGYTF TGTGCCAGCAGCTTGGGGGTGGGGGCTGGCTACACCTTC TRBV7-8 . . TRBJ1-2
CASSPGIKPQNEKLFF TGTGCCAGCAGCCCCGGGATCAAACCTCAGAATGAAAAACTGTTTTTT TRBV7-9 . . TRBJ1-4
CASSLGGGAEYYNEQFF TGTGCCAGCAGCTTGGGCGGGGGGGCCGAATACTACAATGAGCAGTTCTTC TRBV5-4 TRBD2 . TRBJ2-1
CASGRSQPQHF TGTGCCAGCGGTAGGAGTCAGCCCCAGCATTTT TRBV28 . . TRBJ1-5
CASSFPGTGKTEAFF TGCGCCAGCAGCTTCCCCGGGACAGGGAAGACTGAAGCTTTCTTT TRBV5-1 TRBD1 . TRBJ1-1
CASSFAGEAFF TGTGCCAGCAGCTTCGCAGGGGAAGCTTTCTTT TRBV7-9 . . TRBJ1-1
CASSPLTSGAIQETQYF TGTGCCAGCAGCCCATTGACTAGCGGGGCGATCCAAGAGACCCAGTACTTC TRBV5-5 TRBD2 once TRBJ2-5
CASSFGTPNTEAFF TGTGCCAGCAGCTTCGGGACACCGAACACTGAAGCTTTCTTT TRBV14 . . TRBJ1-1
CASSKERDRFYEQYF TGTGCCAGCAGCAAAGAAAGGGACAGGTTCTACGAGCAGTACTTC TRBV21-1 . few TRBJ2-7
CASSDAAGSVHGYTF TGTGCCAGTAGCGACGCGGCCGGCAGCGTTCATGGCTACACCTTC TRBV19 . . TRBJ1-2
CASSPRTGTINEQFF TGTGCCAGCAGCCCGAGGACAGGGACCATCAATGAGCAGTTCTTC TRBV3-1/TRBV3-2 TRBD1 . TRBJ2-1
CASSPSGDITEAFF TGCGCCAGCAGTCCCTCGGGGGATATCACTGAAGCTTTCTTT TRBV10-1 . . TRBJ1-1
CASSLGQAPGNTIYF TGCGCCAGCAGCTTGGGACAGGCGCCTGGGAACACCATATATTTT TRBV5-1 . . TRBJ1-3
CASSQEGARGYEQYF TGCGCCAGCAGCCAAGAAGGCGCACGGGGGTACGAGCAGTACTTC TRBV4-1 . . TRBJ2-7
CASSLSPTVLYNSPLHF TGTGCCAGCAGTTTATCGCCAACGGTCCTCTATAATTCACCCCTCCACTTT TRBV27 . . TRBJ1-6
CASSRNRDRGPYGYTF TGCGCCAGCAGCCGGAACCGGGACAGGGGGCCCTATGGCTACACCTTC TRBV5-1 TRBD1 . TRBJ1-2
CASSEATGPWRTSSSYEQYF TGTGCCAGCAGTGAAGCGACAGGGCCATGGAGGACTAGCTCCTCCTACGAGCAGTACTTC TRBV6-1 . . TRBJ2-7
CASSKQGGTEAFF TGTGCCAGCAGCAAACAGGGGGGGACTGAAGCTTTCTTT TRBV11-3 TRBD1 . TRBJ1-1
CASSLEPWTVGGVPLHF TGTGCCAGCAGCTTAGAGCCCTGGACGGTGGGAGGTGTACCCCTCCACTTT TRBV7-2 . once TRBJ1-6
CASSLDGPGFAEQYF TGTGCCAGCAGCTTAGATGGTCCGGGGTTCGCCGAGCAGTACTTC TRBV7-8 . . TRBJ2-7
CASSEADPGQRLYTF TGCGCCAGCAGCGAAGCAGATCCGGGACAGCGACTCTACACCTTC TRBV10-1 TRBD1 . TRBJ1-2
CASSDTGPNSTDTQYF TGCGCCAGCAGTGACACAGGGCCTAATAGCACAGATACGCAGTATTTT TRBV10-1 . . TRBJ2-3